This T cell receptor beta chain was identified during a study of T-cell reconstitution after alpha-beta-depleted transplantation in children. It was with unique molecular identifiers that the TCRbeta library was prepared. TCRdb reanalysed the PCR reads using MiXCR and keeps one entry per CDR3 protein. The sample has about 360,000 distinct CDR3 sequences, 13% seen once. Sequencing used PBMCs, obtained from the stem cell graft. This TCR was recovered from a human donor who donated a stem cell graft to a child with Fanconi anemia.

The CDR3 DNA follows: TGTGCCAGCGGAGAGGGCCGGGGGTCGCCCCAGCATTTT. Translating it yields CASGEGRGSPQHF. V and J are TRBV6-4 and TRBJ1-5, with TRBD1 as a possible D gene (5 bases). V dropped 8 bases and J dropped 9 bases, with 17 bases sitting between them. The CDR3 consists of 13 residues. In germline, CDR1 is MRHNA, CDR2 SNTAGT.